These T cell receptor beta chains were read from a single sample in a study of vaccination effects on CD4 cells after COVID-19. These receptors have no identified antigens. Clones were sequenced by immunoSEQ multiplex PCR, and TCRdb holds only the in-frame ones, with some missing. The sample yields some 15,000 clones, about three quarters seen once. Source: CD4+ T cells from PBMCs cultured with HCoV-NL63 spike peptides, taken after COVID-19 vaccination. These receptors were taken from a human donor who had a prior SARS-CoV-2 infection. CDR3s include the opening cysteine and the closing phenylalanine or tryptophan. The D gene is left open where the match is weak. Size tells how often a clone was seen (once, few, many) or the class of an expanded clone, and some rows leave it out.

cdr3_nt cdr3_aa j_call d_call v_call clone_size
TGTGCCACCTCCTCTTGGGGACAGGGAATGTTCTATGGCTACACCTTC CATSSWGQGMFYGYTF TRBJ1-2 TRBD1 TRBV19 -
TGTGCCAGCAGCCAACCCAGGGAGAATGGCTACACCTTC CASSQPRENGYTF TRBJ1-2 - TRBV4-2 -
TGTGCCAGCAGAGGCAGCGGGAGTGAGCAGTTCTTC CASRGSGSEQFF TRBJ2-1 TRBD2 TRBV7-3 -
TGTGCCAGCAGCTCAGGTTCCGGGCAGCCCCAGCATTTT CASSSGSGQPQHF TRBJ1-5 - TRBV6-6 few
TGTGCCAGCGCCTCGGATCCAAGAGGAGCCCAGTACTTC CASASDPRGAQYF TRBJ2-5 - TRBV6-6 -
TGTGCCAGCAGCGCCGGGACAGGGGGCGGAGGGGAAAAACTGTTTTTT CASSAGTGGGGEKLFF TRBJ1-4 TRBD1 TRBV9 -
TGTGCCAGCAGCGTAGCCCCTTTGAGCTCCTACAATGAGCAGTTCTTC CASSVAPLSSYNEQFF TRBJ2-1 - TRBV9 -
TGTGCCAGCAGGCCCGACGGCTCAAATTCACCCCTCCACTTT CASRPDGSNSPLHF TRBJ1-6 - TRBV6-5 -
TGTGCCAGCAGCTGGGGACTAGCGAGTAGCAATGAGCAGTTCTTC CASSWGLASSNEQFF TRBJ2-1 TRBD2 TRBV11-3 -
TGTGCCAGCAGACCTGTCGGGTGGGGTCGGGAGGGCCGGAACGAGCAGTACTTC CASRPVGWGREGRNEQYF TRBJ2-7 TRBD2 TRBV27 -
TGTGCCACCAGCAGAGGCGGATCCATGAACACTGAAGCTTTCTTT CATSRGGSMNTEAFF TRBJ1-1 - TRBV15 -
TGTGCCAGCAGGCCAGGGGGCCGGTATGGCTACACCTTC CASRPGGRYGYTF TRBJ1-2 TRBD1 TRBV14 -
TGCGCCAGCAGCTTGGCTGCCCGTACTAGCGGGCCGCGCACAGATACGCAGTATTTT CASSLAARTSGPRTDTQYF TRBJ2-3 TRBD2 TRBV5-1 -
TGTGCCAGCAGCTTCCTGCGGGGACCCTACGAGCAGTACTTC CASSFLRGPYEQYF TRBJ2-7 - TRBV11-2 few
TGTGCCAGCTCACCACCATCCAGCGGGCCCCGTGCGGGACTGTTTTTT CASSPPSSGPRAGLFF TRBJ1-4 - TRBV18 -
TGTGCCAGAGCCGGGACTAGGGAGACGCATGAGCAGTTCTTC CARAGTRETHEQFF TRBJ2-1 TRBD2 TRBV6-4 -
TGCGCCAGCAGTGAGTCGGGCTCGCAAGAGACCCAGTACTTC CASSESGSQETQYF TRBJ2-5 - TRBV10-2 -
TGTGCCAGCAGGGGTACAGGAAGGGTTGCGGGAGCTTCCTACAATGAGCAGTTCTTC CASRGTGRVAGASYNEQFF TRBJ2-1 TRBD2 TRBV2 few
TGTGCCAGCTCACCAACTAGCGGGAGTTACGAGCAGTACTTC CASSPTSGSYEQYF TRBJ2-7 TRBD2 TRBV18 -
TGCGCCAGCAGCTTGCCCCTAGCGGTTAAGAGGACCGGGGAGCTGTTTTTT CASSLPLAVKRTGELFF TRBJ2-2 TRBD2 TRBV5-1 -
TGTGCCATCAGTGGGGACTTTAGCAATCAGCCCCAGCATTTT CAISGDFSNQPQHF TRBJ1-5 - TRBV10-3 once
TGTGCCAGCTGTTCCTGGGACCGCCTAAGGGGCGGCTACACCTTC CASCSWDRLRGGYTF TRBJ1-2 - TRBV6-5 -
TGTGCCAGCTCACCCTTTGTGGGGGTGGCGAGCTCTGGGGCCAACGTCCTGACTTTC CASSPFVGVASSGANVLTF TRBJ2-6 - TRBV18 -
TGTGCCAGCAGCCGGGTCGGAGGCACTGAAGCTTTCTTT CASSRVGGTEAFF TRBJ1-1 - TRBV6-2/TRBV6-3 few
TGTGCCAGCAGTTACTCTGGCGGGAGTGGGAATGAGCAGTTCTTC CASSYSGGSGNEQFF TRBJ2-1 TRBD2 TRBV6-2/TRBV6-3 -
TGTGCCAGCAGCTCGTCGCCCCACACAGATACGCAGTATTTT CASSSSPHTDTQYF TRBJ2-3 - TRBV5-5 -
TGTGCCAGCTCACTACAGGGGGCTGGAAACACCATATATTTT CASSLQGAGNTIYF TRBJ1-3 TRBD1 TRBV18 few
TGTGCCAGCAATCGGGGGTTCCGAGAGACCCAGTACTTC CASNRGFRETQYF TRBJ2-5 - TRBV6-5 -
TGTGCCAGCAGTCCGGAGCTTGCCAGGGACCACTATGGCTACACCTTC CASSPELARDHYGYTF TRBJ1-2 - TRBV28 -
TGCGCCAGCAGCCAAGACGTCCGGGGGCAATGGCGTACTGAAGCTTTCTTT CASSQDVRGQWRTEAFF TRBJ1-1 - TRBV4-3 -
TGTGCTAGCAGCCCAGGACAGTTCACAGATACGCAGTATTTT CASSPGQFTDTQYF TRBJ2-3 - TRBV7-7 -
TGTGCCAGCAGCCTGGTTAACTCAGATACGCAGTATTTT CASSLVNSDTQYF TRBJ2-3 - TRBV5-4 -
TGTGCCAGCAGCCCTTTCGTCGGGGGCAATGAGCAGTTCTTC CASSPFVGGNEQFF TRBJ2-1 - TRBV5-5 few
TGTGCCAGCAGTTACCACGGGACTTATCCCTACGAGCAGTACTTC CASSYHGTYPYEQYF TRBJ2-7 - TRBV6-5 -
TGTGCCAGCTCACCAACACAGAAGTACGAGCAGTACTTC CASSPTQKYEQYF TRBJ2-7 - TRBV18 -
TGTGCCAGCAGCGCTGCTGGGACAGGGGCCTACGAGCAGTACTTC CASSAAGTGAYEQYF TRBJ2-7 TRBD1 TRBV11-3 -